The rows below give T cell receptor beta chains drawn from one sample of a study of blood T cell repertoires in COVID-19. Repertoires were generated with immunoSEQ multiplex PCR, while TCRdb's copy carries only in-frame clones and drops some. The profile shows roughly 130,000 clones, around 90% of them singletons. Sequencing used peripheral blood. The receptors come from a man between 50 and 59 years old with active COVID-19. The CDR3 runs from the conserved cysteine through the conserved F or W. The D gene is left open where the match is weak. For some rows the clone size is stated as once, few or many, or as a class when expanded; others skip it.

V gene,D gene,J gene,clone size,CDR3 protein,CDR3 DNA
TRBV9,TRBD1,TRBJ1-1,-,CASSGQGYNTEAFF,TGTGCCAGCTCGGGACAGGGGTACAACACTGAAGCTTTCTTT
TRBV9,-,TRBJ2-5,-,CASSVEVGPRETQYF,TGTGCCAGCAGCGTAGAGGTGGGCCCTCGAGAGACCCAGTACTTC
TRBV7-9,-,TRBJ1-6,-,CASSLFGSRYNSPLHF,TGTGCCAGCAGCTTATTCGGGTCTAGGTATAATTCACCCCTCCACTTT
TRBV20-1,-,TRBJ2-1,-,CSAGVLNEQFF,TGCAGTGCCGGGGTATTAAATGAGCAGTTCTTC
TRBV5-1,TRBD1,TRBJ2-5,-,CASSLTGGAGETQYF,TGCGCCAGCAGCTTAACAGGGGGCGCGGGGGAGACCCAGTACTTC
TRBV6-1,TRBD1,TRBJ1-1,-,CASSDQDRGRAEAFF,TGTGCCAGCAGTGACCAGGACAGGGGGCGCGCTGAAGCTTTCTTT
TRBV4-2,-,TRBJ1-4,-,CASSLPRAATNEKLFF,TGTGCCAGCAGCCTTCCAAGAGCTGCAACTAATGAAAAACTGTTTTTT
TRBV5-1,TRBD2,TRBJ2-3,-,CASSFLPAGEPTDTQYF,TGCGCCAGCAGCTTTTTGCCAGCGGGAGAACCGACAGATACGCAGTATTTT
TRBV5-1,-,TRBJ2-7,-,CASSLGRATYEQYF,TGCGCCAGCAGCTTGGGCCGAGCTACCTACGAGCAGTACTTC
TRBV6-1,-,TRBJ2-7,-,CASSELALARYEQYF,TGTGCCAGCAGTGAATTAGCCCTAGCCCGCTACGAGCAGTACTTC
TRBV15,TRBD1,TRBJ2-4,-,CATSTGQGRAKNIQYF,TGTGCCACCAGCACCGGACAGGGCCGGGCCAAAAACATTCAGTACTTC
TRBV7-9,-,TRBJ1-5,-,CASSLGVGPQHF,TGTGCCAGCAGCTTAGGTGTCGGGCCCCAGCATTTT
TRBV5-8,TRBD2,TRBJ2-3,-,CASSLGFGGRSTDTQYF,TGTGCCAGCAGCTTGGGGTTCGGCGGGAGGTCGACAGATACGCAGTATTTT
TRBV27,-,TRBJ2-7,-,CASSLFGGAEQYF,TGTGCCAGCAGTTTATTCGGGGGAGCCGAGCAGTACTTC
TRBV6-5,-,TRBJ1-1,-,CATSAGLMNTEAFF,TGTGCCACCTCGGCGGGGCTAATGAACACTGAAGCTTTCTTT
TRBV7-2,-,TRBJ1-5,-,CASSLDQGMGQPQHF,TGTGCCAGCAGCTTAGATCAGGGGATGGGGCAGCCCCAGCATTTT
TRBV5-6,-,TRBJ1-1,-,CASSFPTFRGTEAFF,TGTGCCAGCAGCTTCCCGACTTTCCGAGGCACTGAAGCTTTCTTT
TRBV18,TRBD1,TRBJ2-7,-,CASSPDRVRYEQYF,TGTGCCAGCTCCCCCGACAGGGTTCGATACGAGCAGTACTTC
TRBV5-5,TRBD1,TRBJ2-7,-,CASSKPGQGQYEQYF,TGTGCCAGCAGTAAACCGGGACAGGGACAGTACGAGCAGTACTTC
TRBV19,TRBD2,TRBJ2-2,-,CASSISGGNTGELFF,TGTGCCAGTAGTATAAGCGGGGGGAACACCGGGGAGCTGTTTTTT
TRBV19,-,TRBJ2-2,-,CASSTAGFNTGELFF,TGTGCCAGTAGTACGGCGGGATTCAACACCGGGGAGCTGTTTTTT
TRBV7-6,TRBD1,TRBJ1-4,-,CASSLRQGVGEKLFF,TGTGCCAGCAGCCTCCGACAGGGCGTGGGGGAAAAACTGTTTTTT
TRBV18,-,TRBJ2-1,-,CASSPRRQARGDEQFF,TGTGCCAGCTCACCACGAAGACAGGCCCGTGGAGATGAGCAGTTCTTC
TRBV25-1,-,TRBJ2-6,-,CASSETRTTGANVLTF,TGTGCCAGCAGTGAGACCCGGACAACTGGGGCCAACGTCCTGACTTTC
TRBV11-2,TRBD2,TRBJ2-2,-,CASRLVVAGVTGELFF,TGTGCCAGCAGACTTGTGGTAGCGGGAGTCACCGGGGAGCTGTTTTTT
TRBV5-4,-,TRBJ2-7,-,CASSVEQGSHEQYF,TGTGCCAGCAGCGTCGAACAGGGTTCCCACGAGCAGTACTTC
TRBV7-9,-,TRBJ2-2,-,CASSPRTGLGELFF,TGTGCCAGCAGCCCCAGAACAGGTCTGGGGGAGCTGTTTTTT
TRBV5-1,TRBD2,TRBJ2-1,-,CASRSSGSPYNEQFF,TGCGCCAGCAGATCCAGCGGGAGCCCCTACAATGAGCAGTTCTTC
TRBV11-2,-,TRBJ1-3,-,CASSLFVRSTAGNTIYF,TGTGCCAGCAGCTTATTCGTGAGGTCAACGGCTGGAAACACCATATATTTT
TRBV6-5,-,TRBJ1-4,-,CASSYSTGPLNEKLFF,TGTGCCAGCAGTTACTCGACAGGACCCCTAAATGAAAAACTGTTTTTT
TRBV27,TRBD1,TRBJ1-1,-,CASSKQGGTEAFF,TGTGCCAGCAGTAAACAGGGGGGCACTGAAGCTTTCTTT
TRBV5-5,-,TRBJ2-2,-,CASSLFRENTGELFF,TGTGCCAGCAGCTTGTTCAGGGAGAACACCGGGGAGCTGTTTTTT
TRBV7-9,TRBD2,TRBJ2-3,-,CASSRLAGGRTDTQYF,TGTGCCAGCAGCAGACTAGCGGGAGGTCGCACAGATACGCAGTATTTT
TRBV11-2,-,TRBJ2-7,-,CASSLTLGPEQYF,TGTGCCAGCAGCTTGACCCTAGGCCCCGAGCAGTACTTC
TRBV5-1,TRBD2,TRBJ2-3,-,CASSFTSGTDTQYF,TGCGCCAGCAGCTTTACTAGCGGTACAGATACGCAGTATTTT
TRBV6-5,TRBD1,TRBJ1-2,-,CASTLRQGANGYTF,TGTGCCAGCACCCTCCGACAGGGGGCGAACGGCTACACCTTC
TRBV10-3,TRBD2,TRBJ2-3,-,CAISESSGADTQYF,TGTGCCATCAGTGAGTCGAGCGGGGCAGATACGCAGTATTTT
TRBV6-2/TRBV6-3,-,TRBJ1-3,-,CASSQILSGNTIYF,TGTGCCAGCAGCCAAATATTATCTGGAAACACCATATATTTT
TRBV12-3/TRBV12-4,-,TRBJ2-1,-,CASSLQGNSEQFF,TGTGCCAGCAGTTTACAGGGTAACAGTGAGCAGTTCTTC
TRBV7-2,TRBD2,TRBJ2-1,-,CASSWGLAGSGYGGEQFF,TGTGCCAGCAGCTGGGGACTAGCGGGATCGGGGTATGGAGGCGAGCAGTTCTTC
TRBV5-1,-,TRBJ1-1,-,CASSLTGSPNTEAFF,TGCGCCAGCAGCTTGACAGGGAGCCCGAACACTGAAGCTTTCTTT
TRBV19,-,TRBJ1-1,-,CASSTPGNTEAFF,TGTGCCAGTAGTACACCGGGGAACACTGAAGCTTTCTTT
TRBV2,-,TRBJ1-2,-,CASSDRPTVRYGYTF,TGTGCCAGCAGTGATCGGCCAACTGTGAGGTATGGCTACACCTTC
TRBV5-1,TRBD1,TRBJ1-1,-,CASSLGQGAKRNTEAFF,TGCGCCAGCAGCTTGGGACAGGGGGCGAAACGAAACACTGAAGCTTTCTTT
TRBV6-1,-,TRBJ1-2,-,CASSEGGGLVDYGYTF,TGTGCCAGCAGTGAGGGCGGAGGGCTAGTGGACTATGGCTACACCTTC
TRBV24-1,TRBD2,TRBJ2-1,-,CATSDLTSGSSYNEQFF,TGTGCCACCAGTGATCTCACTAGCGGGAGCTCCTACAATGAGCAGTTCTTC
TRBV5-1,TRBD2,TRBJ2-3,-,CASRLTSGRTDTQYF,TGCGCCAGCAGGTTAACTAGCGGGAGGACAGATACGCAGTATTTT
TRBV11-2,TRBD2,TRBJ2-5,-,CASSLTSGGPYF,TGTGCCAGCAGCTTGACTAGCGGGGGCCCGTACTTC
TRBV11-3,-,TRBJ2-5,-,CASSPRQTAETQYF,TGTGCCAGCAGCCCCCGTCAGACAGCAGAGACCCAGTACTTC
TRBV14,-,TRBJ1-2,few,CASSHSPYGYTF,TGTGCCAGCAGCCACTCTCCCTATGGCTACACCTTC
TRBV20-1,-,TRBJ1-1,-,CSASRSRGNTEAFF,TGCAGTGCTAGTCGGAGCAGGGGGAACACTGAAGCTTTCTTT
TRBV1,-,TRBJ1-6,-,CTSSQDLGSSAGSPLHF,TGCACCAGCAGCCAAGATCTAGGTTCATCAGCGGGATCACCCCTCCACTTT
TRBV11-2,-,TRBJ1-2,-,CASSYSSSYGYTF,TGTGCCAGCAGCTATAGTTCGTCCTATGGCTACACCTTC
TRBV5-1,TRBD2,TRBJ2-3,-,CASSQRLAGGATDTQYF,TGCGCCAGCAGCCAAAGACTAGCCGGGGGAGCCACAGATACGCAGTATTTT